This TCR beta chain was retrieved from a study of early T cells in non-severe SARS-CoV-2 infection. Study-level background: Investigators sequenced bulk RNA drawn from unsorted whole blood, and chains remained unpaired. Whole-study findings and limits: Private and CD4 specificities were missed by VDJdb matching, which favored anti-spike CD8 responses.

Trimming removed 5 bases at V and 7 bases at J, with 18 bases between. This CDR3 is built from 14 residues. This clonotype was counted ten times or more. The antigen is unknown. TCRdb reprocessed the 5' RACE reads via MiXCR and lists one record per CDR3 protein. The table has tens of thousands of distinct CDR3 sequences, over 5% seen once; the top ten hold 6.8%. This receptor was obtained from an adult who was a healthcare worker with PCR-confirmed SARS-CoV-2 infection or an uninfected control (not recorded which). The sample was whole blood. This rearrangement joins TRBV12-3 or TRBV12-4 to TRBJ2-7; D not resolved. The CDR3 protein is CASSADGRVGEQYF. Here the CDR3 DNA reads TGTGCCAGCAGTGCCGATGGCCGGGTAGGAGAGCAGTACTTC.